These T cell receptor beta chains were read from a single sample in a study of shared clonotypes between healthy human individuals. Sequenced by immunoSEQ multiplex PCR; TCRdb stores in-frame clones only, minus some. This sample has around 1.5 million clones, with 95% to 99% found just once. The specimen sequenced was naive CD4+ T cells sorted from blood. These receptors were collected from a man under 40 in good health. Each CDR3 is given with its conserved first and last residue. D genes are given only for firm matches. Size values are once, few and many counts, or a class for expanded clones, and some rows have none.

j_call clone_size d_call v_call cdr3_length cdr3_aa cdr3_nt
TRBJ2-5 . . TRBV7-3 13 CASSLEPQETQYF TGTGCCAGCAGCTTAGAACCCCAAGAGACCCAGTACTTC
TRBJ2-5 . TRBD2 TRBV18 15 CASSPLGAGDETQYF TGTGCCAGCTCACCACTCGGAGCGGGAGATGAGACCCAGTACTTC
TRBJ2-5 . . TRBV30 14 CASNRRGAQETQYF TGTGCCTCAAATCGTAGGGGGGCCCAAGAGACCCAGTACTTC
TRBJ2-1 . TRBD1 TRBV9 16 CASSVVGTGGFNEQFF TGTGCCAGCAGCGTAGTTGGGACAGGGGGATTCAATGAGCAGTTCTTC
TRBJ2-3 . . TRBV5-1 15 CASSLVGPNTDTQYF TGCGCCAGCAGCTTGGTGGGACCAAACACAGATACGCAGTATTTT
TRBJ2-7 . . TRBV20-1 11 CSGGESYEQYF TGCAGTGGGGGGGAAAGCTACGAGCAGTACTTC
TRBJ1-1 . . TRBV19 11 CASSKQLEAFF TGTGCCAGTAGCAAACAGCTTGAAGCTTTCTTT
TRBJ1-2 . TRBD1 TRBV7-9 14 CASSPRTGNYGYTF TGTGCCAGCAGCCCTAGGACAGGGAACTATGGCTACACCTTC
TRBJ2-1 . TRBD2 TRBV10-1 14 CASSELAGVREQFF TGCGCCAGCAGTGAACTAGCGGGAGTACGTGAGCAGTTCTTC
TRBJ2-5 . TRBD1 TRBV15 16 CATSRGPVRQGETQYF TGTGCCACCAGCAGAGGACCCGTAAGACAGGGCGAGACCCAGTACTTC
TRBJ2-7 once TRBD2 TRBV4-3 14 CASSQVTSGIVQYF TGCGCCAGCAGCCAAGTAACTAGCGGGATAGTGCAGTACTTC
TRBJ2-2 . . TRBV19 14 CASSPSAPAGELFF TGTGCCAGTAGCCCTTCGGCCCCGGCCGGGGAGCTGTTTTTT
TRBJ1-4 . . TRBV5-4 17 CASSLTTPRATNEKLFF TGTGCCAGCAGCCTAACGACGCCCAGGGCAACTAATGAAAAACTGTTTTTT
TRBJ2-5 once . TRBV6-1 13 CASTSILQETQYF TGTGCCTCCACTAGCATCTTACAAGAGACCCAGTACTTC
TRBJ1-2 . . TRBV25-1 14 CASSERDRDHGYTF TGTGCCAGCAGTGAACGGGACCGCGATCACGGCTACACCTTC
TRBJ2-3 . . TRBV5-4 16 CASSFFRLGTTDTQYF TGTGCCAGCAGCTTTTTTCGTTTGGGGACCACAGATACGCAGTATTTT
TRBJ2-1 once TRBD2 TRBV4-1 18 CASSQDRGGAGEKDEQFF TGCGCCAGCAGCCAGGATAGAGGGGGAGCGGGAGAGAAGGATGAGCAGTTCTTC
TRBJ2-1 . TRBD2 TRBV5-8 16 CASSVGTSGAYNEQFF TGTGCCAGCAGCGTCGGGACTAGCGGAGCCTACAATGAGCAGTTCTTC
TRBJ2-7 . . TRBV25-1 13 CASSAGSSYEQYF TGTGCCAGCAGTGCAGGGAGCTCCTACGAGCAGTACTTC
TRBJ1-1 . . TRBV10-1 13 CASSEPGRIEAFF TGCGCCAGCAGTGAGCCGGGACGGATTGAAGCTTTCTTT
TRBJ2-7 . TRBD2 TRBV5-6 14 CASSFGGRSYEQYF TGTGCCAGCAGCTTTGGCGGGAGGTCCTACGAGCAGTACTTC
TRBJ2-1 . . TRBV6-1 10 CASSRYEQFF TGTGCCAGCAGTAGATATGAGCAGTTCTTC
TRBJ2-6 . . TRBV7-3 19 CASSFRPTTGWSGANVLTF TGTGCCAGCAGCTTCCGCCCTACGACAGGATGGTCTGGGGCCAACGTCCTGACTTTC
TRBJ2-3 . TRBD1 TRBV9 16 CASSVGTGGWTDTQYF TGTGCCAGCAGCGTAGGGACAGGGGGATGGACAGATACGCAGTATTTT
TRBJ2-3 . TRBD2 TRBV27 17 CASTNPRPGGFGDTQYF TGTGCCAGCACTAACCCTCGCCCGGGAGGATTTGGGGATACGCAGTATTTT